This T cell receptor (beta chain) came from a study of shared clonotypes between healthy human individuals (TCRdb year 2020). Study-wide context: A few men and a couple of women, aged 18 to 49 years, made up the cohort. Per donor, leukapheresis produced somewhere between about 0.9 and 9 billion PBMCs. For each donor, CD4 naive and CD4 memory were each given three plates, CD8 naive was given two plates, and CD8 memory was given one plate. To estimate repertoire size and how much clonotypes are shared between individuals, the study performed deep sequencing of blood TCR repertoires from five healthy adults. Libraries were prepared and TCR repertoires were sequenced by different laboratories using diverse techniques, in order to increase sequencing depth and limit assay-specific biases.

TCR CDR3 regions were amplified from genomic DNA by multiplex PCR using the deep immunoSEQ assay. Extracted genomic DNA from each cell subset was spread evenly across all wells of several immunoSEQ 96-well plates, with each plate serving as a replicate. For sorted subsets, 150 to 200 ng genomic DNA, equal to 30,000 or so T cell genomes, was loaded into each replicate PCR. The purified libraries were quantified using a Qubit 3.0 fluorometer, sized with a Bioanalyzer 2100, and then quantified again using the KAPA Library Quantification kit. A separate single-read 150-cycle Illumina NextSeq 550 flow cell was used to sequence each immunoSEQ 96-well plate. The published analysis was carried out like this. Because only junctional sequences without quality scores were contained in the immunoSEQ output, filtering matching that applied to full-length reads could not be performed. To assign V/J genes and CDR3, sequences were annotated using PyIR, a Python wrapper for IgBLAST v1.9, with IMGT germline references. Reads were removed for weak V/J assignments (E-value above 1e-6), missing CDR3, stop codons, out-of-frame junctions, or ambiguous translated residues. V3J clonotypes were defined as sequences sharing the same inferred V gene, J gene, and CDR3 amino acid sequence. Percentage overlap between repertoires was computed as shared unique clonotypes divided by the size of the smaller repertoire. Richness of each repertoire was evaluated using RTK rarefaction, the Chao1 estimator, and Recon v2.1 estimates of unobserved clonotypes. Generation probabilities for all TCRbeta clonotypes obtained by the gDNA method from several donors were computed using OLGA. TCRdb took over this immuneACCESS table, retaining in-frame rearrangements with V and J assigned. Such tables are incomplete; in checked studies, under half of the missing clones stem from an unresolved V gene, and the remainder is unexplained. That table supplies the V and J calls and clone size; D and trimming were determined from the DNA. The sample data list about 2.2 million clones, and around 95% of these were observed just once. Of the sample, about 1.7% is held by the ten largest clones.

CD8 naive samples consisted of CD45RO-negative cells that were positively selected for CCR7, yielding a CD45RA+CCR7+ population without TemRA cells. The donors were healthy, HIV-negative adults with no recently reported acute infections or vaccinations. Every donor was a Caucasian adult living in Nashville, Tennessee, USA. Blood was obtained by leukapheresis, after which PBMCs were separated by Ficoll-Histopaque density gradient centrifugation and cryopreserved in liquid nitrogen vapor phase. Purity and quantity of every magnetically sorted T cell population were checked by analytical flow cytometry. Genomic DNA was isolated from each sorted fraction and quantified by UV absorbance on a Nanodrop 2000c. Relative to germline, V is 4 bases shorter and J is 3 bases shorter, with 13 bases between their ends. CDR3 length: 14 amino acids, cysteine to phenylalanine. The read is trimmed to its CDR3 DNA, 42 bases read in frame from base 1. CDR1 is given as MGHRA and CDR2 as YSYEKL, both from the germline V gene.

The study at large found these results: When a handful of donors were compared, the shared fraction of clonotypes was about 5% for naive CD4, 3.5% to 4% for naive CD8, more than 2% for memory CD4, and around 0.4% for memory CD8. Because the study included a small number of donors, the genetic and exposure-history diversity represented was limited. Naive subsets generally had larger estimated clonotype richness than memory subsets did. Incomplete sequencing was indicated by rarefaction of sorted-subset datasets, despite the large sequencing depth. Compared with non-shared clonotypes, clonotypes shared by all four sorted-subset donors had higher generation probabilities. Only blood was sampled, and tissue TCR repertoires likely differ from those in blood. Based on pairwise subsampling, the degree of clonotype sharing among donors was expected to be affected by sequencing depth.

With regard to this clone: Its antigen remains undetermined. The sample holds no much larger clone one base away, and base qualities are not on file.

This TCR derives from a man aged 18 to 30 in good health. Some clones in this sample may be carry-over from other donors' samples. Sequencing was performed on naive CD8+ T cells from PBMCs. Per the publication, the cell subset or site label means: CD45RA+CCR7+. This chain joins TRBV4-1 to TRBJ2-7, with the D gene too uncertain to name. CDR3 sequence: CASSLDRAFYEQYF. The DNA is TGCGCCAGCAGCCTCGATAGGGCTTTCTACGAGCAGTACTTC.